Each of the 20 T cell receptor beta chains below was sequenced from the same sample in a study of OX40 agonist ivuxolimab in advanced cancers. The protocol was immunoSEQ multiplex PCR, while the TCRdb copy is restricted to in-frame clones and leaves out a portion. The repertoire has around 100,000 clones, 91% of them found once; the top ten carry around 0.32%. This specimen consisted of CD4+ or CD8+ T cells sorted from blood, obtained in a trial of the OX40 agonist ivuxolimab. The receptors were gathered from an adult with an advanced solid tumor such as melanoma, head and neck, liver or kidney cancer.

This rearrangement joins TRBV14 to TRBJ1-2, with D possibly being TRBD1 (5 bases). The CDR3 has 15 residues. The V end lost 3 bases, the J end lost 0 bases, and 11 bases lay between the germline ends. The germline V gene encodes CDR1 SGHDN and CDR2 FVKESK. For the CDR3, the DNA is TGTGCCAGCAGCCACTGGGACGCCACTAACTATGGCTACACCTTC. Amino acid sequence: CASSHWDATNYGYTF.

This clone was detected only once. Compared with germline, one end of the junction differs, possibly owing to a read error. The V and J genes are TRBV27 and TRBJ2-5; the D is unclear. The length of the CDR3 is 9 residues. Germline-derived CDR1 and CDR2 are MNHEY and SMNVEV (reference sequence). The CDR3 DNA follows: TGTGCCAGCAGTTTCTTTTGGAACTTC. It translates to CASSFFWNF.

The V gene is TRBV19, the J gene TRBJ2-5; D perhaps matches TRBD2 (5 bases). The J call is doubtful: the DNA matches TRBJ2-7 better. The CDR3 sequence is 16 residues long. Germline lookup yields CDR1 LNHDA and CDR2 SQIVND (reference sequence). For the CDR3, the DNA is TGTGCCAGTAGTTCCGATTATTGGACTGGGAACTACGAGCAGTACTTC. It codes for CASSSDYWTGNYEQYF.

The chain joins TRBV28 to TRBJ1-5, with D hard to call. V was shortened by 6 bases and J by 0 bases, with 3 bases between the two germline ends. This CDR3 contains 12 residues. CDR1 and CDR2 from the germline V gene are MDHEN and SYDVKM. CDR3: CASRDSNQPQHF. CDR3 nucleotides: TGTGCCAGCAGAGATAGCAATCAGCCCCAGCATTTT.

The chain couples TRBV7-3 to TRBJ2-2, with TRBD1 as a possible D gene (5 bases). The CDR3 is made up of 13 amino acids. Trimming cost V 8 bases and J 1 base, with 8 bases left between them. Per the germline V gene, CDR1 is SGHTA and CDR2 is FQGTGA. The CDR3 nucleotides read TGTGCCAGCCGGCAGGGGAACACCGGGGAGCTGTTTTTT. This gives the protein CASRQGNTGELFF.

The DNA for the CDR3 is TGTGCCAGCAGGGGGTCCTGGGCGGAGGAAAAACTGTTTTTT. As protein: CASRGSWAEEKLFF. The rearrangement joins TRBV6-5 to TRBJ1-4, with D unclear. The CDR3 consists of 14 residues. From germline, CDR1 is MNHEY and CDR2 SVGAGI. The ends were cut back, 6 bases at V and 8 bases at J, with 16 bases in the middle.

This clone was detected only once. J is TRBJ2-1 and V is TRBV2; 8 bases fit TRBD2. Germline loops: CDR1 SNHLY, CDR2 FYNNEI. V lost 3 bases and J lost 4; bases outside the gene matches: 8. The CDR3 has 16 residues. The CDR3 protein is CASSEAGGGRYNEQFF. The CDR3 nucleotides are TGTGCCAGCAGTGAGGCGGGCGGGGGGCGATACAATGAGCAGTTCTTC.

The V and J genes are TRBV19 and TRBJ2-2; 9 bases align to TRBD1. The CDR3 has 18 amino acids. The V gene end was trimmed by 3 bases and the J gene end by 7 bases; junction bases not matched to a gene: 15. Looked up from germline, CDR1 is LNHDA and CDR2 is SQIVND (reference sequence). The CDR3 loop is CASSISLGTGRWDGELFF. DNA for the CDR3: TGTGCCAGTAGTATCAGTTTAGGGACAGGGCGTTGGGACGGGGAGCTGTTTTTT.

This clone was found once. The chain links TRBV18 to TRBJ2-3; 8 bases map to TRBD2. CDR1 is KGHSH, CDR2 LQKENI, per germline. The CDR3 covers 15 residues. V lost 2 bases, J lost 2 bases, and 3 bases stayed unmatched. CDR3 loop: CASSPGGGYTDTQYF. The CDR3 DNA follows: TGTGCCAGCTCACCAGGCGGGGGGTACACAGATACGCAGTATTTT.

The chain combines TRBV11-2 with TRBJ2-7; maybe TRBD1 (6 bases). This CDR3 spans 12 amino acids. Trimming cost V 5 bases and J 4 bases, with 9 bases left between them. Germline V gene data show CDR1 as SGHAT and CDR2 as FQNNGV. The chain's CDR3 is CASSPDRYEQYF. The CDR3 region has the DNA TGTGCCAGCAGCCCCGACAGGTACGAGCAGTACTTC.

The V gene is TRBV7-9, the J gene TRBJ2-7; 11 nucleotides line up with TRBD2. Germline-derived CDR1 and CDR2 are SEHNR and FQNEAQ (reference sequence). The CDR3 loop spans 17 amino acids. After removal of 2 bases from V and 0 bases from J, the junction contained 6 bases not matched to a gene. Written as DNA, the CDR3 is TGTGCCAGCAGCTTACCCCCGACTAGCGGGATCTCCTACGAGCAGTACTTC. It codes for CASSLPPTSGISYEQYF.

The chain carries TRBV30 and TRBJ2-2, with D possibly being TRBD2 (5 bases). The CDR3 length is 14 residues. Trimming shortened V by 0 bases and J by 7 bases, and 12 bases separated the two germline ends. In germline, CDR1 is GTSNPN, CDR2 SVGIG (reference sequence). This CDR3 reads CAWSVQLEVGELFF. The CDR3 DNA follows: TGTGCCTGGAGTGTACAACTAGAGGTCGGGGAGCTGTTTTTT.

The chain links TRBV4-3 to TRBJ1-1; 7 nucleotides line up with TRBD1. V shed 0 bases, J shed 0 bases, and the junction held 7 bases outside the gene matches. This CDR3 is built from 17 residues. In germline, CDR1 is LGHNA, CDR2 YSLEER. The CDR3 nucleotides read TGCGCCAGCAGCCAAGATTGGGTGACAGGGATGAACACTGAAGCTTTCTTT. Translation gives CASSQDWVTGMNTEAFF.

This chain uses TRBV9 with TRBJ2-1, with D tentatively TRBD1 (7 bases). V was pared by 3 bases and J by 7 bases, with 11 bases between. Germline CDR1 SGDLS, CDR2 YYNGEE. The CDR3 covers 13 residues. The CDR3 nucleotides read TGTGCCAGCAGCGCGACAGGGAGGAATGAGCAGTTCTTC. Translating gives CASSATGRNEQFF.

The chain joins TRBV6-6 to TRBJ2-7; D is possibly TRBD1 or TRBD2 (5 bases each). This CDR3 comprises 13 residues. V was trimmed by 0 bases and J by 2 bases, leaving 5 bases between them. The germline gives CDR1 MNHNY, CDR2 SVGAGI (reference sequence). CDR3 DNA sequence: TGTGCCAGCAGTTACTCGGGGGCCTACGAGCAGTACTTC. Translation gives CASSYSGAYEQYF.

This clone appeared a single time. This chain joins TRBV20-1 and TRBJ2-7, with D unresolved. CDR1 is DFQATT, CDR2 SNEGSKA, per germline (reference sequence). V was cut by 0 bases and J by 6 bases, with 6 bases left in between. This CDR3 comprises 11 residues. The CDR3 loop reads CSARDFLEQYF. Here the CDR3 DNA reads TGCAGTGCTAGAGATTTTCTCGAGCAGTACTTC.

This chain connects TRBV7-9 to TRBJ1-4; D not certain. Deletions cut 5 bases from V and 8 bases from J, with 21 bases between. Germline V CDR1 and CDR2: SEHNR, FQNEAQ (reference sequence). The CDR3 consists of 16 residues. The CDR3 DNA follows: TGTGCCAGCAGCCCAAAGGCAGACCTCCTTGGCGAAAAACTGTTTTTT. It is translated as CASSPKADLLGEKLFF.

The CDR3 here is CAISETVHEQFF. The DNA of the CDR3 is TGTGCCATCAGTGAGACTGTCCATGAGCAGTTCTTC. The chain carries TRBV10-3 and TRBJ2-1; D not resolved. V lost 2 bases and J lost 8, with 7 bases in between. This CDR3 has 12 amino acids. The germline V gene encodes CDR1 ENHRY and CDR2 SYGVKD.

This chain uses TRBV19 with TRBJ1-5, with 9 bases matching TRBD1. Germline V gene data show CDR1 as LNHDA and CDR2 as SQIVND (reference sequence). The ends lost 4 bases at V and 8 bases at J; junction bases unmatched: 12. CDR3 size: 16 residues. The CDR3 loop reads CASSTRGQGIGEPQHF. The DNA for the CDR3 is TGTGCCAGTAGTACAAGGGGACAGGGTATCGGGGAGCCCCAGCATTTT.

The chain employs TRBV18 and TRBJ1-1; D is undetermined. The germline CDR1 and CDR2 sequences are KGHSH and LQKENI. V lost 0 bases and J 5 bases, leaving 13 bases between the germline ends. The CDR3 consists of 15 residues. DNA for the CDR3: TGTGCCAGCTCACCACCGGCTGGCCTGGGGACTGAAGCTTTCTTT. Amino acid sequence: CASSPPAGLGTEAFF.